This T cell receptor beta chain is from a study of molecular identifiers for immune sequencing clone quantification. Each CDR3 protein is one row after TCRdb ran MiXCR on the PCR reads. Of approximately 90,000 distinct CDR3 sequences listed, approximately 24% were seen once; the top ten hold 0.85% to 1%. Naive CD8 T cells were picked out by sorting for CD8+CD4-CCR7+CD45RA+. Germline CDR1 SEHNR, CDR2 FQNEAQ (reference sequence). With 6 bases removed from V and 8 bases from J, the gap between germline ends came to 13 bases. This CDR3 region has 12 residues. This clonotype has a count of ten or more. This clonotype originated in a human donor in good health. Some libraries in this study had Jurkat cell RNA spiked in. The chain uses TRBV7-9 and TRBJ1-2; D not certain. Material for sequencing was naive CD8+ T cells from blood, with Jurkat cell RNA spiked in. Subset noted: FACS-sorted CD8+CD4-CCR7+CD45RA+ naive T cells. The CDR3 region has the DNA TGTGCCAGCAGACGAGAGACGCCCGGCTACACCTTC. This sequence encodes CASRRETPGYTF.